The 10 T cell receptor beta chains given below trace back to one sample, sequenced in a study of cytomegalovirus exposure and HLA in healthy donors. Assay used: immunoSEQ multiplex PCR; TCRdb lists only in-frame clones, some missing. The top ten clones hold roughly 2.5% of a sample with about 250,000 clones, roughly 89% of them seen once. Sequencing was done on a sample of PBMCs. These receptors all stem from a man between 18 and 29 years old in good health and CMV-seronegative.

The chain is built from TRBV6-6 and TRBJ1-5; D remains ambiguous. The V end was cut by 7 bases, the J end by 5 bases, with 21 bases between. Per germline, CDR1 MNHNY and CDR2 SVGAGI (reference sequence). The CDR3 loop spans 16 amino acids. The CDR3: CASTNPRSKPYQPQHF. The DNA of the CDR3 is TGTGCCAGCACCAACCCTAGATCAAAACCATATCAGCCCCAGCATTTT.

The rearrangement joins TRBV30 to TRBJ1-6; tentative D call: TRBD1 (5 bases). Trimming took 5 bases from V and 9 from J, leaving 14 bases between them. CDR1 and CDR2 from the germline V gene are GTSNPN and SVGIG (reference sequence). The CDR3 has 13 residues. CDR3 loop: CAWETGSGSPLHF. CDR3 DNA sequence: TGTGCCTGGGAAACAGGTTCGGGTTCACCCCTCCACTTT.

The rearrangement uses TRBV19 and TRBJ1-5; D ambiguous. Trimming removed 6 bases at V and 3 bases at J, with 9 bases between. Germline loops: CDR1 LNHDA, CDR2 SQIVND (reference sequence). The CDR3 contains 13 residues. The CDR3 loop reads CASRPGVNQPQHF. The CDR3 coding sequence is TGTGCCAGTAGGCCCGGGGTCAATCAGCCCCAGCATTTT.

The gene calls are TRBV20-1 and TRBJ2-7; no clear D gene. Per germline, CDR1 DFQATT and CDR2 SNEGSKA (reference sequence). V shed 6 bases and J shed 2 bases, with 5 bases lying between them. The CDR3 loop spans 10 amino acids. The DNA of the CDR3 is TGCAGTGCGGGCCCCTACGAGCAGTACTTC. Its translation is CSAGPYEQYF.

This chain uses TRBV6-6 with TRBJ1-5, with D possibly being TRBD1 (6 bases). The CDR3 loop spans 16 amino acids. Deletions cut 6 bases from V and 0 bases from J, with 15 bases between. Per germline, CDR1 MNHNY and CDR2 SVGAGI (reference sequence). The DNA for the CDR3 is TGTGCCAGCAGCCCGACAGGATCCTATAGCAATCAGCCCCAGCATTTT. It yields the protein CASSPTGSYSNQPQHF.

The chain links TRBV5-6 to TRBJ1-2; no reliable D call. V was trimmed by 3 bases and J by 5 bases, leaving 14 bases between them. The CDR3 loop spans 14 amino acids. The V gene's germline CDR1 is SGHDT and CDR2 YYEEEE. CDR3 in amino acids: CASSSYGDPYGYTF. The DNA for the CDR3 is TGTGCCAGCAGCTCGTACGGGGATCCATATGGCTACACCTTC.

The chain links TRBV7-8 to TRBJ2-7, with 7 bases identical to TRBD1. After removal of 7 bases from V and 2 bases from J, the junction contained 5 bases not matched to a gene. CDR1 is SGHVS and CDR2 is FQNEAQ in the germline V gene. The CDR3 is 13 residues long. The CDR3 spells CASIRDSTYEQYF. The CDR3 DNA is TGTGCCAGCATCAGGGACAGCACCTACGAGCAGTACTTC.

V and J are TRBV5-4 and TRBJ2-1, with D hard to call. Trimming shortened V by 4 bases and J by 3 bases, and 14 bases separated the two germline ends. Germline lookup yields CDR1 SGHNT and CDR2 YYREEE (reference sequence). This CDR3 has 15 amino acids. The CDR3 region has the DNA TGTGCCAGCAGCCCAAGCCCTCTCGGCTACAATGAGCAGTTCTTC. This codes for CASSPSPLGYNEQFF.

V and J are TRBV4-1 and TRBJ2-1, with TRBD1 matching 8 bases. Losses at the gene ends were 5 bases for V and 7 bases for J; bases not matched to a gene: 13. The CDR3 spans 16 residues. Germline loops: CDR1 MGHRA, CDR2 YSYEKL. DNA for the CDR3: TGCGCCAGCAGCAACCTGGGGCGGACAGGGATGAATGAGCAGTTCTTC. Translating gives CASSNLGRTGMNEQFF.

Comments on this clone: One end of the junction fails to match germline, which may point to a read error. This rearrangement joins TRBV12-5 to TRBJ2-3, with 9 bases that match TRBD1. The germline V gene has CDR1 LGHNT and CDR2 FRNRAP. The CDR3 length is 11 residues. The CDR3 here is CASGLGTGAVF. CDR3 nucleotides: TGTGCTAGTGGTTTGGGGACAGGGGCCGTATTT.